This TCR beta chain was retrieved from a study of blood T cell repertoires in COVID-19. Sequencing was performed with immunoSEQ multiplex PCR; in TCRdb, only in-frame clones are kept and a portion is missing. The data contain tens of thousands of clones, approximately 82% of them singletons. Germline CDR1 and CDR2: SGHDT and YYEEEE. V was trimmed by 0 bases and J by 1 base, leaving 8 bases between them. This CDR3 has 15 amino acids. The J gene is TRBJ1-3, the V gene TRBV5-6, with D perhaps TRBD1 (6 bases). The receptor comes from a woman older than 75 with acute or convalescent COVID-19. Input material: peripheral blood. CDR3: CASSLVGTSGNTIYF. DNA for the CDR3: TGTGCCAGCAGCTTGGTCGGGACATCTGGAAACACCATATATTTT.